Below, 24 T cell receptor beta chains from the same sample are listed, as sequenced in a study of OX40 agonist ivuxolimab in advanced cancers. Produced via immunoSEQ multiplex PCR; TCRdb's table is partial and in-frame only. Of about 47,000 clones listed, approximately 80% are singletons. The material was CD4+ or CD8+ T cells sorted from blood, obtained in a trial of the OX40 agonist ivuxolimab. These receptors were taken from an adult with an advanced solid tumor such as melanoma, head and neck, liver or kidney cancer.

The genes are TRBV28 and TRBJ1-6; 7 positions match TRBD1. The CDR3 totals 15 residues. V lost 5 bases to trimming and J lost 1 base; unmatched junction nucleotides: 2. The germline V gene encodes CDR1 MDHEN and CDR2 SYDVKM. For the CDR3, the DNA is TGTGCCAGCAGTCAGGGGGGGTCCTATAATTCACCCCTCCACTTT. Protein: CASSQGGSYNSPLHF.

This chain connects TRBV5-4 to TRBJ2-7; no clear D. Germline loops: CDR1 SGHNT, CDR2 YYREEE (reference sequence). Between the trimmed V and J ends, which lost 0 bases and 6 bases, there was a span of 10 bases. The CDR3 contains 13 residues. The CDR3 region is CASSLVTASEQYV. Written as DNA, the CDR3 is TGTGCCAGCAGCTTGGTGACGGCCAGCGAGCAGTACGTC.

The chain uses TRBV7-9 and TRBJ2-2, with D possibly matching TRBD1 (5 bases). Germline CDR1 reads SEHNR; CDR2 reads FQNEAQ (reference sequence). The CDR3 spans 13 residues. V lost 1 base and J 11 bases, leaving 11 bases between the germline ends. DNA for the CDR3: TGTGCCAGCAGCTTAGGGGGCGAAAAAGAGCTGTTTTTT. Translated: CASSLGGEKELFF.

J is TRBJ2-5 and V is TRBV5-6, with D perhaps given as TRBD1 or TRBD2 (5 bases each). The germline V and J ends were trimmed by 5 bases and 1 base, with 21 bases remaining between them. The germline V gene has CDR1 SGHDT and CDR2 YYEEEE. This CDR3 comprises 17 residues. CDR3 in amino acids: CASSQWDGYSGQETQYF. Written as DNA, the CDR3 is TGTGCCAGCAGTCAGTGGGACGGCTACTCAGGCCAAGAGACCCAGTACTTC.

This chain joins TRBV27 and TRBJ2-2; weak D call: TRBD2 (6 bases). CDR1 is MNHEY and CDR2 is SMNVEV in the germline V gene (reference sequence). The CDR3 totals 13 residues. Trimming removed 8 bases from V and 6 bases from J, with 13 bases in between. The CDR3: CASRGGYAGELFF. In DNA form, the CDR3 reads TGTGCCAGCCGCGGAGGGTACGCCGGGGAGCTGTTTTTT.

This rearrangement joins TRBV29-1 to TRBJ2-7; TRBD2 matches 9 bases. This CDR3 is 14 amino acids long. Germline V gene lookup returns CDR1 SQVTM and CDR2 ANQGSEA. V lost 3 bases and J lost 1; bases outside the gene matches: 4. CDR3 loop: CSVEGGRASYEQYF. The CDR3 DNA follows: TGCAGCGTTGAGGGCGGGAGGGCATCCTACGAGCAGTACTTC.

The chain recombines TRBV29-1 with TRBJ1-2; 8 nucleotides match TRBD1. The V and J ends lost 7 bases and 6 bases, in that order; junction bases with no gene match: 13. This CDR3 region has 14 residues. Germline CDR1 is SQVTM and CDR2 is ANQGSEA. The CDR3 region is CSAGQGLVSNGYTF. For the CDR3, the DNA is TGCAGCGCCGGACAGGGCTTAGTCTCCAATGGCTACACCTTC.

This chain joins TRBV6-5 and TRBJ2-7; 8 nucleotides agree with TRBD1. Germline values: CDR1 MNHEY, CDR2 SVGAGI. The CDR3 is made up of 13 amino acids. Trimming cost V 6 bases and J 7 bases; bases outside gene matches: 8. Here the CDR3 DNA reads TGTGCCAGCAGCACAGGGGGTTCATGGGAGCAGTACGTC. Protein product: CASSTGGSWEQYV.

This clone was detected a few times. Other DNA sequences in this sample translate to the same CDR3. CDR3 amino acids: CASSLAGTNEQYF. The CDR3 region has the DNA TGTGCCAGCAGCTTAGCGGGTACCAACGAGCAGTACTTC. The rearrangement uses TRBV7-6 and TRBJ2-7; D gene unclear. In germline, CDR1 is SGHVS, CDR2 FNYEAQ. The V and J ends lost 0 bases and 5 bases respectively, with 8 bases between them. This CDR3 has 13 residues.

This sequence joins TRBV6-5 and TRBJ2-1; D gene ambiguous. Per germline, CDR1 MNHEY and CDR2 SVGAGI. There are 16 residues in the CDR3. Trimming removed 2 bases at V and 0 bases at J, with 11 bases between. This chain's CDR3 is CASSYEGGSSYNEQFF. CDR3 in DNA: TGTGCCAGCAGTTACGAAGGCGGCAGCTCCTACAATGAGCAGTTCTTC.

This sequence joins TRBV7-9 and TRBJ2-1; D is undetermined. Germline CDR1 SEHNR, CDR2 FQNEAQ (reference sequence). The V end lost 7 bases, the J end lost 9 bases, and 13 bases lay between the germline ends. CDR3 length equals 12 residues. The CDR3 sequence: CASNDEGSEQFF. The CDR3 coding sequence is TGTGCCAGCAACGACGAAGGCAGTGAGCAGTTCTTC.

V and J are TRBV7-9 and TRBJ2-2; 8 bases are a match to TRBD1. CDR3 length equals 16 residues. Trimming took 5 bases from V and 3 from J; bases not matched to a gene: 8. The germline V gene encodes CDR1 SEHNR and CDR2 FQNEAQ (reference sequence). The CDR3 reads CASSPGQGVYTGELFF. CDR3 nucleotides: TGTGCCAGCAGCCCAGGACAGGGTGTATACACCGGGGAGCTGTTTTTT.

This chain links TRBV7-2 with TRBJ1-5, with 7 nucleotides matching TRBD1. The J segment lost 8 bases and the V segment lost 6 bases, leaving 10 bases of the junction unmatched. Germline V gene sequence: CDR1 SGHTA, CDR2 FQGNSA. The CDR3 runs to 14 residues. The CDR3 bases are TGTGCCAGCAGTTCTGGACAGGTCCCAGAGCCCCAGCATTTT. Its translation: CASSSGQVPEPQHF.

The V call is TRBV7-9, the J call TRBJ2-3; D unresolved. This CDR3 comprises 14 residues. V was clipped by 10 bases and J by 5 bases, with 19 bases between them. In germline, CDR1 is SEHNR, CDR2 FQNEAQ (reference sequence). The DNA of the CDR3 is TGTGCCACCCTACTAAATCCCCCCGGAGATACGCAGTATTTT. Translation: CATLLNPPGDTQYF.

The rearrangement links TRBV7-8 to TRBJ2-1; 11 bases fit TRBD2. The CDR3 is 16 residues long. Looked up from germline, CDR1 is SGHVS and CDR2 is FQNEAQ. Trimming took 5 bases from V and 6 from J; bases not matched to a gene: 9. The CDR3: CASSEELAGELNEQFF. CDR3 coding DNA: TGTGCCAGCAGCGAGGAACTAGCGGGAGAACTCAATGAGCAGTTCTTC. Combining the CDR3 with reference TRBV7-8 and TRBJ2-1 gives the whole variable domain GAGVSQSPRYKVAKRGQDVALRCDPISGHVSLFWYQQALGQGPEFLTYFQNEAQLDKSGLPSDRFFAERPEGSVSTLKIQRTQQEDSAVYLCASSEELAGELNEQFFGPGTRLTVL.

In DNA form, the CDR3 reads TGTGCCAGCAGCAAAAAGGGGCGGGGGTACGAGCAGTACTTC. The encoded protein is CASSKKGRGYEQYF. J is TRBJ2-7 and V is TRBV21-1; the table's D call TRBD2 went unverified against the DNA. TRBV21-1 is tagged as a pseudogene. The CDR3 loop spans 14 amino acids.

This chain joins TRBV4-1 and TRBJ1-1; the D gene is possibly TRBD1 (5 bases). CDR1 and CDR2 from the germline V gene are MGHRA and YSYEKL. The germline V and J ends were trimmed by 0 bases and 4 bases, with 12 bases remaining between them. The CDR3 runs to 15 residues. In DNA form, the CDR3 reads TGCGCCAGCAGCCAAGACTCGGGACTCCGCACTGAAGCTTTCTTT. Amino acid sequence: CASSQDSGLRTEAFF.

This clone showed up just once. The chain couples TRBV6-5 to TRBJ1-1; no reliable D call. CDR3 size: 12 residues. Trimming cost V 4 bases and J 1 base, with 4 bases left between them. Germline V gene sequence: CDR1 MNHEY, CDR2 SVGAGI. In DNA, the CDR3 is TGTGCCAGCAGTTGGGGGAACACTGAAGCTTTCTTT. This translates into CASSWGNTEAFF.

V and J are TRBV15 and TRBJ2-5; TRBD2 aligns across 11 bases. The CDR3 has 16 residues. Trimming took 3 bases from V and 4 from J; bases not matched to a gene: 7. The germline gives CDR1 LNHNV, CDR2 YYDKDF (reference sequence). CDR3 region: CATSRPGLAASETQYF. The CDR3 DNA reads TGTGCCACCAGCAGGCCGGGACTAGCGGCTTCAGAGACCCAGTACTTC.

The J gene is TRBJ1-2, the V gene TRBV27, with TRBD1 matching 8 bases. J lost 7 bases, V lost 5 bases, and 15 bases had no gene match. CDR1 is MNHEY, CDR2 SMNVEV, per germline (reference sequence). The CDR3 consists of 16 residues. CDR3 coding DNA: TGTGCCAGCAGTCCCGATCCCACAGGGGGTTTAGTTGGCTACACCTTC. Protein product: CASSPDPTGGLVGYTF.

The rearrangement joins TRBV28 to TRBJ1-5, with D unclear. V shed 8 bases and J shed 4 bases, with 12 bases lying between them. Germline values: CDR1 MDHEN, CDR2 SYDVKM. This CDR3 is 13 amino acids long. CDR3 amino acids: CASVGTTNQPQHF. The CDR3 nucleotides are TGTGCCAGCGTAGGTACTACGAATCAGCCCCAGCATTTT.

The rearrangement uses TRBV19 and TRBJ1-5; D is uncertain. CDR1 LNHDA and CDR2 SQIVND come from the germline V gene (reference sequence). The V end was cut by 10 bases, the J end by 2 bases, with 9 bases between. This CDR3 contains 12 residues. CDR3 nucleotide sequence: TGTGCCACCCTAGGCGGCAATCAGCCCCAGCATTTT. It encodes CATLGGNQPQHF.

The CDR3 DNA reads as TGCAGCGTTGAAGATTACGATGCAACTAATGAAAAACTGTTTTTT. Translating gives CSVEDYDATNEKLFF. V gene TRBV29-1 combines with J gene TRBJ1-4; D gene unclear. Between the trimmed V and J ends, which lost 0 bases and 0 bases, there was a span of 8 bases. From germline, CDR1 is SQVTM and CDR2 ANQGSEA. This CDR3 region has 15 residues.

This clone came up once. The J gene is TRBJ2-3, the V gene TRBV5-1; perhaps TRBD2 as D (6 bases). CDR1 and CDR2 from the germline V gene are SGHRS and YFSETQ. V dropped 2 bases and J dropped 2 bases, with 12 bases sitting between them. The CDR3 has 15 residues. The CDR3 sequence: CASSFYGSTTDTQYF. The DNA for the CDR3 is TGCGCCAGCAGCTTCTACGGGAGTACCACAGATACGCAGTATTTT.